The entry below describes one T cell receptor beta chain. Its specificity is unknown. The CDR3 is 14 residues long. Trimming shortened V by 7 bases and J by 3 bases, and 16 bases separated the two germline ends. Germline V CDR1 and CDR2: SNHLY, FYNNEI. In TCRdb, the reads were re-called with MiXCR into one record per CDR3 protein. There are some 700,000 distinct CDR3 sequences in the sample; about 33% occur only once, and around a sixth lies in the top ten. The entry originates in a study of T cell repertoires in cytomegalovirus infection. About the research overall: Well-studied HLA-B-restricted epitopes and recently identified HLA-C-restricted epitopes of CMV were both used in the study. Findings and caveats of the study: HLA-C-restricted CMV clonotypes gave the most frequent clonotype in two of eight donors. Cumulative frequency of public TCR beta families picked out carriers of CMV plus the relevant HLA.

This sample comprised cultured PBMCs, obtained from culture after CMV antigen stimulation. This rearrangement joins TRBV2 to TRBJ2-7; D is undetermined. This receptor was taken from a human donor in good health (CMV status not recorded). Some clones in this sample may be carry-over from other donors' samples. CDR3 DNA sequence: TGTGCCAGCACGGCCAACCCGACTTTCTACGAGCAGTACTTC. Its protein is CASTANPTFYEQYF.